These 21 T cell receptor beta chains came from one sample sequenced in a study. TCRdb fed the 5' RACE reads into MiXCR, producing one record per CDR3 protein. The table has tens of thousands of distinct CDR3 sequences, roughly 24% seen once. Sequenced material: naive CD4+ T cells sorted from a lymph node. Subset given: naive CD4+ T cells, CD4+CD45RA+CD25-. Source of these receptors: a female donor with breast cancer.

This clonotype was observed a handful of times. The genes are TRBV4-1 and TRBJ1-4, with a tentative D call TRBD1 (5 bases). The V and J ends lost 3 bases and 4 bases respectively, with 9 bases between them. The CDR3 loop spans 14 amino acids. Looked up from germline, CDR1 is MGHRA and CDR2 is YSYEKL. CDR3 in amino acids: CASSQLGGNEKLFF. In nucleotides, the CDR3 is TGCGCCAGCAGCCAGCTCGGGGGTAATGAAAAACTGTTTTTT.

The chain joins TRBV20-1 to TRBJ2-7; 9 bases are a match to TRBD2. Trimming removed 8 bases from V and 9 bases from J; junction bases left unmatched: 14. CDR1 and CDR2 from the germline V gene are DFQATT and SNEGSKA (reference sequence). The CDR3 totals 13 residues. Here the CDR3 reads CSPKEAGGLGQYF. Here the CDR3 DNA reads TGCAGTCCTAAAGAGGCGGGAGGGTTGGGGCAGTACTTC.

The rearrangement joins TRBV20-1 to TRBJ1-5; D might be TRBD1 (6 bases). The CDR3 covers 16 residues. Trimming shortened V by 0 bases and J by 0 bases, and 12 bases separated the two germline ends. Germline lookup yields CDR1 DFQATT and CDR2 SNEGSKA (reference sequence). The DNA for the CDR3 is TGCAGTGCTAGAGATGGGACATTTTATAGCAATCAGCCCCAGCATTTT. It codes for CSARDGTFYSNQPQHF.

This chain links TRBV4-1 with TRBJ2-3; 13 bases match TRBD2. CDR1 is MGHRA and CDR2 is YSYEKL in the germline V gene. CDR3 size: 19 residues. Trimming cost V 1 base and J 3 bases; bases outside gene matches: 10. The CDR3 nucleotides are TGCGCCAGCAGCCAAGGGGGCCTAAAACTAGCGGGGGGGACAGATACGCAGTATTTT. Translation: CASSQGGLKLAGGTDTQYF.

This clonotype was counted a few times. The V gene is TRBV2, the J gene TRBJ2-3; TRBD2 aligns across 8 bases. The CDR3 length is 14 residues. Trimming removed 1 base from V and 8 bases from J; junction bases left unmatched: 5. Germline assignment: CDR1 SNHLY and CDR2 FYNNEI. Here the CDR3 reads CASSEGTSPRTQYF. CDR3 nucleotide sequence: TGTGCCAGCAGTGAAGGGACTAGCCCGCGTACGCAGTATTTT.

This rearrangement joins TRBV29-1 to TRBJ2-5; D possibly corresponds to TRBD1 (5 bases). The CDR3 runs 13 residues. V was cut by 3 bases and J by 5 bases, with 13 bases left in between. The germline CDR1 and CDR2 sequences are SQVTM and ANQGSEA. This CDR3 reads CSVDPGSGETQYF. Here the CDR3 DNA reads TGCAGCGTTGATCCCGGGTCAGGGGAGACCCAGTACTTC. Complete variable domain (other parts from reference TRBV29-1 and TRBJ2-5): SAVISQKPSRDICQRGTSLTIQCQVDSQVTMMFWYRQQPGQSLTLIATANQGSEATYESGFVIDKFPISRPNLTFSTLTVSNMSPEDSSIYLCSVDPGSGETQYFGPGTRLLVL.

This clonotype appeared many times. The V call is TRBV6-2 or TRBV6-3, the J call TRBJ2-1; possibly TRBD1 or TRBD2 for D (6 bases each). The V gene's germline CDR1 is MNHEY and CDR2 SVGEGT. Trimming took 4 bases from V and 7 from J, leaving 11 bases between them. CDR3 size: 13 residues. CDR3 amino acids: CASSWGANNEQFF. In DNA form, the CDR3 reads TGTGCCAGCAGTTGGGGGGCTAATAATGAGCAGTTCTTC.

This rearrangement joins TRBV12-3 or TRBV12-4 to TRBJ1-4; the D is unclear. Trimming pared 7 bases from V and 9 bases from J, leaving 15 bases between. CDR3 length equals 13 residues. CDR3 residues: CASTTLAVKKLFF. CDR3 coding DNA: TGTGCCAGCACCACCTTAGCGGTTAAAAAACTGTTTTTT.

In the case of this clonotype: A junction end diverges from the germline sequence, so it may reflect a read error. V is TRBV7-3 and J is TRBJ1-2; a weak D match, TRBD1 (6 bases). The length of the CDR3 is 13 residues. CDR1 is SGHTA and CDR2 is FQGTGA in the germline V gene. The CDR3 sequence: CASSVTQGGGYTF. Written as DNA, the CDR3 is TGTGCCAGCAGCGTAACACAGGGTGGCGGCTACACCTTC.

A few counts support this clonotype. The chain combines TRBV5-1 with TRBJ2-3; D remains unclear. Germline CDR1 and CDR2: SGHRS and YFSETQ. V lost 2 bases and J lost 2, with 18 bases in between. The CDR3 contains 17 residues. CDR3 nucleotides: TGCGCCAGCAGCTTTTCGGCTCCAAATTCCTTCACAGATACGCAGTATTTT. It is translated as CASSFSAPNSFTDTQYF. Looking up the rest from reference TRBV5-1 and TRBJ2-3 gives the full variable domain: KAGVTQTPRYLIKTRGQQVTLSCSPISGHRSVSWYQQTPGQGLQFLFEYFSETQRNKGNFPGRFSGRQFSNSRSEMNVSTLELGDSALYLCASSFSAPNSFTDTQYFGPGTRLTVL.

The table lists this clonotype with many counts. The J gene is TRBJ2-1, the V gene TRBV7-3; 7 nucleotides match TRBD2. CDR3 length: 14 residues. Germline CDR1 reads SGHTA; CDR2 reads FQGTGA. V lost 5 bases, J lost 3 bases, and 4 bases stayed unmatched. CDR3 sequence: CASSKTSDYNEQFF. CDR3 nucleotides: TGTGCCAGCAGCAAAACTAGCGACTACAATGAGCAGTTCTTC.

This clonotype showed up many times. DNA of the CDR3: TGTGCCAGTCCCATTACCAGGGAAACTAACACTGAAGCTTTCTTT. Translated, it gives CASPITRETNTEAFF. This chain uses TRBV2 with TRBJ1-1; tentatively, D is TRBD1 (5 bases). This CDR3 is 15 amino acids long. V dropped 9 bases and J dropped 2 bases, with 19 bases sitting between them. CDR1 and CDR2 (germline): SNHLY, FYNNEI. Combining the CDR3 with reference TRBV2 and TRBJ1-1 gives the whole variable domain EPEVTQTPSHQVTQMGQEVILRCVPISNHLYFYWYRQILGQKVEFLVSFYNNEISEKSEIFDDQFSVERPDGSNFTLKIRSTKLEDSAMYFCASPITRETNTEAFFGQGTRLTVV.

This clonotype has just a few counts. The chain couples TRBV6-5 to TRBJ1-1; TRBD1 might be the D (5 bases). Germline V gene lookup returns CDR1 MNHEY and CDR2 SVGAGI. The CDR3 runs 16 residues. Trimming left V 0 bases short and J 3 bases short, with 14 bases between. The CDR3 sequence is CASSYSNAGFDTEAFF. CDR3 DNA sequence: TGTGCCAGCAGTTACTCGAACGCAGGGTTCGACACTGAAGCTTTCTTT.

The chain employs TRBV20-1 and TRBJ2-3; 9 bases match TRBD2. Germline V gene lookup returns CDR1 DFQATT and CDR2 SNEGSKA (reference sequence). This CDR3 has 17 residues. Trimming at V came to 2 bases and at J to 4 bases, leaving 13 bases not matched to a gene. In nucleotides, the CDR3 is TGCAGTGCTAGATCTCGGGGCGGGAGGGTGAGAGCAGATACGCAGTATTTT. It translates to CSARSRGGRVRADTQYF.

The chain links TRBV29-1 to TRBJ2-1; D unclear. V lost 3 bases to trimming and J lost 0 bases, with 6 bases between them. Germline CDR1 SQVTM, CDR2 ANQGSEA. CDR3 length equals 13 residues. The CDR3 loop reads CSVEGNSYNEQFF. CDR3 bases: TGCAGCGTTGAGGGCAACTCCTACAATGAGCAGTTCTTC.

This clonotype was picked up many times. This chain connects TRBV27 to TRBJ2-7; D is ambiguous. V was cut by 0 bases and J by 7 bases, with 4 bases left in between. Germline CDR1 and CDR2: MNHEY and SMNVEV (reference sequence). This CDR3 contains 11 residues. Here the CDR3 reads CASSLSGEQYF. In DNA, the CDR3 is TGTGCCAGCAGTTTATCGGGGGAGCAGTACTTC.

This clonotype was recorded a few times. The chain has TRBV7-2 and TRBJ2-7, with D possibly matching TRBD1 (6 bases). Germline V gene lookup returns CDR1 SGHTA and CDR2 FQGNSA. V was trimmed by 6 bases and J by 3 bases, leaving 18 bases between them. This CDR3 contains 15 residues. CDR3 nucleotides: TGTGCCAGCAGACGAACACCGGGACAAAACTACGAGCAGTACTTC. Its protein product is CASRRTPGQNYEQYF.

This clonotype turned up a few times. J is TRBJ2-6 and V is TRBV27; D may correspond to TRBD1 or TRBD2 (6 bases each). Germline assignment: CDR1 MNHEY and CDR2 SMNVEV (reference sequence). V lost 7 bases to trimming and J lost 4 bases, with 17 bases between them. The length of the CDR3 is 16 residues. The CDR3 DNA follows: TGTGCCAGCAAAGCCAGGCAAGGGGGGGGGGCCAACGTCCTGACTTTC. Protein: CASKARQGGGANVLTF.

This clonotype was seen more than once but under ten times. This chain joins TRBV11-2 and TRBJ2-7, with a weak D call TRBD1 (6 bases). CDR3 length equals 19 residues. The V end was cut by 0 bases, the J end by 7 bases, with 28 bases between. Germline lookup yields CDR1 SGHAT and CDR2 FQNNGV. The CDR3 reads CASSLDRVLADSTLGEQYF. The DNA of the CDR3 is TGTGCCAGCAGCTTAGATCGCGTTCTGGCGGACAGCACTTTGGGGGAGCAGTACTTC.

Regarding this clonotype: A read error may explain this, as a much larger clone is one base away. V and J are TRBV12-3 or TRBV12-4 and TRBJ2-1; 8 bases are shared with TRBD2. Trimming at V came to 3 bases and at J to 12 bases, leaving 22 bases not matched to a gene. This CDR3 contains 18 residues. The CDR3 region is CASSLGAVAGPSADGQFF. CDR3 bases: TGTGCCAGCAGTTTGGGGGCGGTAGCGGGGCCCTCTGCAGATGGGCAGTTCTTC.

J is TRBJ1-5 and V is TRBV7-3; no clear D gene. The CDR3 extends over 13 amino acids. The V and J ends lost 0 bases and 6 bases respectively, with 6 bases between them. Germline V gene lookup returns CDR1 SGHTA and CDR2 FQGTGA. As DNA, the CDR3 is TGTGCCAGCAGCTTAACAGGGAGTCAGCCCCAGCATTTT. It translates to CASSLTGSQPQHF.